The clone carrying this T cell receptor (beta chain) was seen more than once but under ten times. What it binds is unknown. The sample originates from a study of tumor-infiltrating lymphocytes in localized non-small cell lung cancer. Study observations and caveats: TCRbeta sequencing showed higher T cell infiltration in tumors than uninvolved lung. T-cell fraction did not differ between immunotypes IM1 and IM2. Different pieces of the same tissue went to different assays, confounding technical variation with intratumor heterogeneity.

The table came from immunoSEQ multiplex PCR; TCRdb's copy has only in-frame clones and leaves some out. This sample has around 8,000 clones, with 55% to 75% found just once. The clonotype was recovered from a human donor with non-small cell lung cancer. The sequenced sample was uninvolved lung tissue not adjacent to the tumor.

CDR3 bases: TGTGCCAGCAACACAGATAGCAATCAGCCCCAGCATTTT. Its protein product is CASNTDSNQPQHF. This rearrangement joins TRBV2 to TRBJ1-5, with no clear D. Germline V gene data show CDR1 as SNHLY and CDR2 as FYNNEI. Trimming cost V 7 bases and J 0 bases, with 7 bases left between them. This CDR3 has 13 amino acids.